The present T cell receptor (beta chain) was sequenced within a study of vaccination and CD4 T cells after COVID-19. Study details: A median of approximately 100 days (range 35 to 161) separated diagnosis from post-COVID sampling. The post-vaccine samples came a median roughly 72 days after dose two (range 14 to 241).

With the Oncomine TCR Beta short-read assay, DNA from cultured CD4+ T cells was sequenced. Extraction of genomic DNA was performed on cultured CD4+ T cells. TCRdb redid the calling of the PCR reads with MiXCR, one entry per CDR3 protein. The sample contains 15,000 to 20,000 distinct CDR3 sequences, 50% to 65% of which appear only once. Germline values: CDR1 MNHEY, CDR2 SVGAGI. This CDR3 contains 14 residues. The germline V and J ends were trimmed by 2 bases and 9 bases, with 11 bases remaining between them. Treatment meaning: approximately 9-day PBMC culture with coronavirus spike peptide pools or control peptides (ViraFEST assay). With regard to this clonotype: Its antigen is not known.

The chain couples TRBV6-5 to TRBJ1-6; the D gene is possibly TRBD1 (5 bases). This clonotype was sampled from a human donor who had recovered from COVID-19. Sequenced material: CD4+ T cells from blood, cultured in vitro. The CDR3 nucleotides are TGTGCCAGCAGTTACCAGGGAAGGACTTCACCCCTCCACTTT. It is translated as CASSYQGRTSPLHF.